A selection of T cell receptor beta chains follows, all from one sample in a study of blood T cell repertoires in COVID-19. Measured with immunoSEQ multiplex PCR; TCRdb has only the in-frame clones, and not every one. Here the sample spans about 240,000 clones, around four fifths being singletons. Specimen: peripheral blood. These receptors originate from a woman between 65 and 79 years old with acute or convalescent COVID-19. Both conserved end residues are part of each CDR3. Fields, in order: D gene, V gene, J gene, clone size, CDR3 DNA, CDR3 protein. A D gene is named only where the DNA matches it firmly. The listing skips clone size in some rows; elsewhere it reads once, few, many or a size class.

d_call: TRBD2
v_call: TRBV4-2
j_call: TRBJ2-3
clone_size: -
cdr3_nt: TGTGCCAGCAGCTTAGCGGGGGGAACAACTAGCACAGATACGCAGTATTTT
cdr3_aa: CASSLAGGTTSTDTQYF

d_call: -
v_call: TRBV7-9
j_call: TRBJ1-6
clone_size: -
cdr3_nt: TGTGCCAGCAGCTTAGCAGCGGATAATTCACCCCTCCACTTT
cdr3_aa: CASSLAADNSPLHF

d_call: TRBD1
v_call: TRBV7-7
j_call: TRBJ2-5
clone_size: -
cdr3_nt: TGTGCTAGCAGCTTGAACGACAGGGGCGGGCGAGAGACCCAGTACTTC
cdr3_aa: CASSLNDRGGRETQYF

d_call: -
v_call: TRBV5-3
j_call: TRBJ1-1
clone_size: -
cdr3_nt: TGTGCCAGAAGCTCTCAGCGAGGAAACACTGAAGCTTTCTTT
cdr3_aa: CARSSQRGNTEAFF

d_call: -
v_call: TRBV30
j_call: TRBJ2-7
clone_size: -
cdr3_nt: TGTGCCTGGAGTAACTCCCTCTCCTACGAGCAGTACTTC
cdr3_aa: CAWSNSLSYEQYF

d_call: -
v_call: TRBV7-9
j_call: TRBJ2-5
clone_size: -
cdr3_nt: TGTGCCAGCAGCTTGTCGGGGGTGGAGACCCAGTACTTC
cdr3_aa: CASSLSGVETQYF

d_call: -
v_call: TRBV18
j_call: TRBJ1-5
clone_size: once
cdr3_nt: TGTGCCAGCTCACCAGGGGAGGGGTCGAGACCCCAGCATTTT
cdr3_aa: CASSPGEGSRPQHF

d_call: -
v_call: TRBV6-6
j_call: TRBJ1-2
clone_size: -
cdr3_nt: TGTGCCAGCAGTTACGAGGGCGGTGGCTACACCTTC
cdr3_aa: CASSYEGGGYTF

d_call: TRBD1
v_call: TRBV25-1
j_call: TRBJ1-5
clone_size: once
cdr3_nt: TGTGCCAGCAGGGAAACAGGGGTCAATCAGCCCCAGCATTTT
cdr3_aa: CASRETGVNQPQHF

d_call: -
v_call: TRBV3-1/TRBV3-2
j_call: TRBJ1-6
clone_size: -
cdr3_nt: TGTGCCAGCAGCCAAGATACGCCAGGGGCGTCCCTTAGTTCACCCCTCCACTTT
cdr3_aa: CASSQDTPGASLSSPLHF

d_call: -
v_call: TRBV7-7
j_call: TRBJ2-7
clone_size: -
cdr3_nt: TGTGCTAGCAGCTTAGACGAGGTGAGCGAGCAGTACTTC
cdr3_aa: CASSLDEVSEQYF

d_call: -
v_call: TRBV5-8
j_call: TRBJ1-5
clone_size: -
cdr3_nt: TGTGCCAGCAGCTTGACAGGTAATAGCAATCAGCCCCAGCATTTT
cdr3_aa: CASSLTGNSNQPQHF

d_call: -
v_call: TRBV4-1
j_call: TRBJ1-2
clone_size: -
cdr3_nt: TGCGCCAGCAGCCAAGGTTCGACAGAGAACTATGGCTACACCTTC
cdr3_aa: CASSQGSTENYGYTF

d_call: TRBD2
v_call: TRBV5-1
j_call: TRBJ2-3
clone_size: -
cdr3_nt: TGCGCCAGCAGCTTGGTGGCTAGCGGGGGGGCCACAGATACGCAGTATTTT
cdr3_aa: CASSLVASGGATDTQYF

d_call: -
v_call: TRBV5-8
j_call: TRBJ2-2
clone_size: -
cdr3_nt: TGTGCCAGCAGCTTGCGCAGGGCGAACACCGGGGAGCTGTTTTTT
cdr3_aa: CASSLRRANTGELFF

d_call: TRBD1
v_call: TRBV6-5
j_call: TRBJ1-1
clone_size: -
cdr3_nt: TGTGCCAGCAGTTTCGACAGGGAGATCACTGAAGCTTTCTTT
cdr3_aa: CASSFDREITEAFF

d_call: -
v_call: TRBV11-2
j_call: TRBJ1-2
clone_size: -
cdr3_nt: TGTGCCAGCAGCTTAGGCGTCGGTGGAGGGACGCGGGGCTACACCTTC
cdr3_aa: CASSLGVGGGTRGYTF

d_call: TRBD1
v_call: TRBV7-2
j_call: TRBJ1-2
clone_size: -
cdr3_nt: TGTGCCAGCAGCTCGGGACAGGGGGTAGGCTACACCTTC
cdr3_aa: CASSSGQGVGYTF

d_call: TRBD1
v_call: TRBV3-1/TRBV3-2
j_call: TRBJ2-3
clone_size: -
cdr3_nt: TGTGCCAGCACCCACAGGGGGCAAGGTACGCAGTATTTT
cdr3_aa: CASTHRGQGTQYF

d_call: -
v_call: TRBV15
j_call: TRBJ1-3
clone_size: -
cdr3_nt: TGTGCCACCAGCAGAGATCGGGGGTTCTCTGGAAACACCATATATTTT
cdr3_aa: CATSRDRGFSGNTIYF

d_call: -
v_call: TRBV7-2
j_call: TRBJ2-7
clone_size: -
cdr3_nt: TGTGCCAGCAGCTTAGCTCCGGGGGACCGCTCCTACGAGCAGTACTTC
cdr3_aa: CASSLAPGDRSYEQYF

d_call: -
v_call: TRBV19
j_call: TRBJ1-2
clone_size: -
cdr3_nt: TGTGCCAGTCAGACAGCCCCAGCTAACTATGGCTACACCTTC
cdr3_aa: CASQTAPANYGYTF

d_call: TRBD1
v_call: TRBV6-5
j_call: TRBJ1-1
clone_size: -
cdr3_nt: TGTGCCAGCAGTTTCTCCGGGACAGAGGGCACTGAAGCTTTCTTT
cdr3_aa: CASSFSGTEGTEAFF

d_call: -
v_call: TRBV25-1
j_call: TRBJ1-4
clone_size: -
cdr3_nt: TGTGCCAGCAGTGAACGGGGGGACTATAATGAAAAACTGTTTTTT
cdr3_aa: CASSERGDYNEKLFF

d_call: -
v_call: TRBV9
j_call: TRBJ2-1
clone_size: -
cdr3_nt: TGTGCCAGCAGCACAGGGGGGGGCCCGGACAATGAGCAGTTCTTC
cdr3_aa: CASSTGGGPDNEQFF

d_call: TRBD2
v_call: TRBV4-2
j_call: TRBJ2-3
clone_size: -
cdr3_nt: TGTGCCAGCAGCCAAGGGGGGCGGGGGGCTTACACAGATACGCAGTATTTT
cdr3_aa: CASSQGGRGAYTDTQYF

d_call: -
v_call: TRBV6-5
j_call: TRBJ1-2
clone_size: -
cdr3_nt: TGTGCCAGCAGTTACTCCGCGGCTAACTATGGCTACACCTTC
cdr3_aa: CASSYSAANYGYTF

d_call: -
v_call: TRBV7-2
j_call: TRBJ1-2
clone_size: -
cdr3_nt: TGTGCCAGCAGCGAGGCCGGGACAAACATATATGGCTACACCTTC
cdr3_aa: CASSEAGTNIYGYTF

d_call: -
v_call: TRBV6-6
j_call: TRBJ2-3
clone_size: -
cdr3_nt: TGTGCCAGCAGACCCTCAGAGGGAACAGATACGCAGTATTTT
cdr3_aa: CASRPSEGTDTQYF

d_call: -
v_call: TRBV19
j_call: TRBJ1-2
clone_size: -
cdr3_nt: TGTGCCAGCCTAAACAGGGATAACTATGGCTACACCTTC
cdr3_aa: CASLNRDNYGYTF

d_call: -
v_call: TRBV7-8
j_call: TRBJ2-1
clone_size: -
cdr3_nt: TGTGCCAGCAGCTTAGGGGAACAGGGAAATGAGCAGTTCTTC
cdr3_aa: CASSLGEQGNEQFF

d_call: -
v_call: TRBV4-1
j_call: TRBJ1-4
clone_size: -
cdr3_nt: TGCGCCAGCAGCCAATACAGGGTGGGTGAAAAACTGTTTTTT
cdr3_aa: CASSQYRVGEKLFF

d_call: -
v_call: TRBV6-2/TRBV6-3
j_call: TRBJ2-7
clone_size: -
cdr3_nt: TGTGCCAGCAGTTTGCGGCCCCCCTCCTACGAGCAGTACTTC
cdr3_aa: CASSLRPPSYEQYF

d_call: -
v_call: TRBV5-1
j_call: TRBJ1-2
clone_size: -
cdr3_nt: TGCGCCAGCAGCCCATTCATACAGAACTATGGCTACACCTTC
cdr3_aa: CASSPFIQNYGYTF

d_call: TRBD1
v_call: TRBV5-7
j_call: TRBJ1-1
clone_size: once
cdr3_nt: TGTGCCAGCAGCTTGGACAGGGGGCCGTGTGAAGCTTTCTTT
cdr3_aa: CASSLDRGPCEAFF

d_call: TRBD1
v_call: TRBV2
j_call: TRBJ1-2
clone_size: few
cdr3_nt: TGTGCCAGCAGTTTTGGGACAGGGCTTTATGGCTACACCTTC
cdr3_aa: CASSFGTGLYGYTF

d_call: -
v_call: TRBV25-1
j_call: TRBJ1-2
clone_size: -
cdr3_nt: TGTGCCAGCAGTGAGGTCGCGAGCTATGGCTACACCTTC
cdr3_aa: CASSEVASYGYTF